The clone carrying this T cell receptor beta chain was detected only once. These data belong to a study of T cell changes during pregnancy in multiple sclerosis. Repertoires were generated with immunoSEQ multiplex PCR, while TCRdb's copy carries only in-frame clones and drops some. Of under 50,000 clones in the sample, roughly nine tenths were seen once. The V gene's germline CDR1 is SGHNT and CDR2 YYREEE (reference sequence). The V and J ends lost 0 bases and 4 bases, in that order; junction bases with no gene match: 2. CDR3 length equals 15 residues. J is TRBJ2-3 and V is TRBV5-4; 10 positions match TRBD2. This receptor was taken from a female donor with multiple sclerosis, enrolled in a pregnancy study. Sequences were derived from CD4+ T cells from peripheral blood mononuclear cells, sampled after pregnancy. Here the CDR3 DNA reads TGTGCCAGCAGCTTGGTCCTAGCGGGAGCAGATACGCAGTATTTT. Its protein is CASSLVLAGADTQYF.